The 6 T cell receptor beta chains in this list originate from one sample, sequenced in a study of T cells after yellow fever vaccination. In TCRdb, the 5' RACE reads were re-called with MiXCR into one record per CDR3 protein. This table holds some 300,000 distinct CDR3 sequences, 7.5% to 9.5% found once. Sample: CD4+ T cells sorted from PBMCs, taken 5 days after the yellow fever booster vaccination. The receptors were sampled from a man aged 18-30 years who received the YFV17D yellow fever vaccine.

The J gene is TRBJ2-6, the V gene TRBV5-4; D gene unclear. CDR1 is SGHNT, CDR2 YYREEE, per germline (reference sequence). This CDR3 contains 14 residues. V shed 3 bases and J shed 0 bases, with 4 bases lying between them. The CDR3 DNA sequence: TGTGCCAGCAGCTCAAACTCTGGGGCCAACGTCCTGACTTTC. As protein: CASSSNSGANVLTF.

This sequence joins TRBV20-1 and TRBJ2-4; 8 positions match TRBD1. The germline V gene encodes CDR1 DFQATT and CDR2 SNEGSKA (reference sequence). The ends lost 4 bases at V and 0 bases at J; junction bases unmatched: 20. CDR3 length: 20 residues. The CDR3: CSANDARTGTFELAKNIQYF. As DNA, the CDR3 is TGCAGTGCTAATGACGCCCGGACAGGGACCTTTGAGCTAGCCAAAAACATTCAGTACTTC.

This clonotype occurred a few times. The V call is TRBV5-1, the J call TRBJ1-5; 8 nucleotides line up with TRBD1. Per the germline V gene, CDR1 is SGHRS and CDR2 is YFSETQ. The ends lost 4 bases at V and 5 bases at J; junction bases unmatched: 5. CDR3 size: 14 residues. The CDR3 sequence is CASSPGQADQPQHF. In nucleotides, the CDR3 is TGCGCCAGCAGCCCGGGACAGGCGGATCAGCCCCAGCATTTT.

CDR3 coding DNA: TGCGCCAGCAGACGAAATACAGGGGTTTCTGGAAACACCATATATTTT. It specifies CASRRNTGVSGNTIYF. The rearrangement links TRBV4-3 to TRBJ1-3, with 7 bases that match TRBD1. Germline trimming cut 6 bases from V and 1 base from J; bases unmatched to any gene: 9. Germline V gene sequence: CDR1 LGHNA, CDR2 YSLEER. The CDR3 consists of 16 residues.

The gene calls are TRBV15 and TRBJ1-2, with no clear D. This CDR3 comprises 14 residues. V lost 0 bases to trimming and J lost 3 bases, with 8 bases between them. CDR1 is LNHNV and CDR2 is YYDKDF in the germline V gene (reference sequence). The CDR3 nucleotides read TGTGCCACCAGCAGAGATAGGACCGACTATGGCTACACCTTC. This gives the protein CATSRDRTDYGYTF.

This clonotype showed up just a few times. V and J are TRBV5-1 and TRBJ2-7, with D perhaps matching TRBD2 (6 bases). The V and J ends lost 0 bases and 5 bases respectively, with 15 bases between them. The CDR3 loop spans 15 amino acids. Germline CDR1 SGHRS, CDR2 YFSETQ. In nucleotides, the CDR3 is TGCGCCAGCAGCTTGGTATATGGGGGAGGCAACGAGCAGTACTTC. It yields the protein CASSLVYGGGNEQYF.